Below are 26 T cell receptor beta chains sequenced from a single sample in a study of cytomegalovirus exposure and HLA in healthy donors. The PCR ran on 60 Vbeta and 13 Jbeta primers. Sequencing was performed with immunoSEQ multiplex PCR; in TCRdb, only in-frame clones are kept and a portion is missing. Counted here are 130,000 or so clones, around 74% occurring once; the ten biggest clones make up more than 6%. The sequenced sample was PBMCs. These receptors originate from a man in his forties or fifties in good health and CMV-seropositive.

This chain connects TRBV6-1 to TRBJ2-7; D gene unclear. Trimming took off 6 bases at V and 4 bases at J, with 13 bases between the two ends. This CDR3 comprises 13 residues. Germline lookup yields CDR1 MNHNS and CDR2 SASEGT. CDR3 DNA sequence: TGTGCCAGCAGCCCCATGCGGAGTTACGAGCAGTACTTC. Translating it yields CASSPMRSYEQYF.

The chain recombines TRBV30 with TRBJ1-3; possible D gene TRBD1, 5 bases. Germline values: CDR1 GTSNPN, CDR2 SVGIG (reference sequence). Trimming stripped 1 base from V and 1 base from J, with 14 bases between. The CDR3 is 16 residues long. As DNA, the CDR3 is TGTGCCTGGAGTGGGCTGGGGCCAATTTCTGGAAACACCATATATTTT. Translating gives CAWSGLGPISGNTIYF.

V usage is TRBV7-8 and J usage is TRBJ2-7; 10 bases are shared with TRBD2. The CDR3 has 16 residues. The junction had 6 bases not matched to a gene; V was cut back by 0 bases and J by 4 bases. Germline V gene lookup returns CDR1 SGHVS and CDR2 FQNEAQ. The CDR3 loop reads CASSLAGSSGRYEQYF. As DNA, the CDR3 is TGTGCCAGCAGCTTAGCCGGTTCTAGCGGGAGATACGAGCAGTACTTC.

This clone was observed a few times. Relative to the germline gene, one junction end is altered; a read error may explain this. V gene TRBV5-1 combines with J gene TRBJ1-2, with 7 bases lining up with TRBD1. Germline CDR1 SGHRS, CDR2 YFSETQ. The CDR3 extends over 15 amino acids. The CDR3 loop is CASSLDREYYYGYTF. The CDR3 nucleotides are TGTGCCAGCAGCTTAGACAGGGAGTACTACTATGGCTACACCTTC.

This clone was observed once. J is TRBJ1-4 and V is TRBV19; D is perhaps TRBD1 (6 bases). Germline lookup yields CDR1 LNHDA and CDR2 SQIVND (reference sequence). Deletions cut 7 bases from V and 0 bases from J, with 12 bases between. This CDR3 comprises 15 residues. The CDR3 nucleotides read TGTGCCAGTACGCAAACAGGGACAACTAATGAAAAACTGTTTTTT. It encodes CASTQTGTTNEKLFF. Together with reference TRBV19 and TRBJ1-4, the CDR3 gives the full variable domain: DGGITQSPKYLFRKEGQNVTLSCEQNLNHDAMYWYRQDPGQGLRLIYYSQIVNDFQKGDIAEGYSVSREKKESFPLTVTSAQKNPTAFYLCASTQTGTTNEKLFFGSGTQLSVL.

The chain carries TRBV10-2 and TRBJ1-5, with D possibly being TRBD1 (6 bases). Germline-derived CDR1 and CDR2 are WSHSY and SAAADI. This CDR3 region has 15 residues. Deletions cut 2 bases from V and 3 bases from J, with 11 bases between. CDR3 region: CASSERAGANQPQHF. The DNA of the CDR3 is TGCGCCAGCAGTGAGAGGGCAGGGGCCAATCAGCCCCAGCATTTT.

A few counts support this clone. V and J are TRBV28 and TRBJ1-4; 9 bases fit TRBD1. CDR3 length: 14 residues. Trimming at V came to 7 bases and at J to 10 bases, leaving 10 bases not matched to a gene. Germline CDR1 reads MDHEN; CDR2 reads SYDVKM. The CDR3 reads CASNTDRGRGKLFF. In DNA, the CDR3 is TGTGCCAGCAATACGGACAGGGGACGGGGAAAACTGTTTTTT. The full variable domain, completed using reference TRBV28 and TRBJ1-4, is DVKVTQSSRYLVKRTGEKVFLECVQDMDHENMFWYRQDPGLGLRLIYFSYDVKMKEKGDIPEGYSVSREKKERFSLILESASTNQTSMYLCASNTDRGRGKLFFGSGTQLSVL.

The chain carries TRBV4-1 and TRBJ1-4; D is undetermined. CDR3 length: 15 residues. Trimming cost V 2 bases and J 5 bases, with 12 bases left between them. Germline V gene lookup returns CDR1 MGHRA and CDR2 YSYEKL. DNA for the CDR3: TGCGCCAGCAGCCAACCGGGGAAGGCCAATGAAAAACTGTTTTTT. Translating gives CASSQPGKANEKLFF.

The V gene is TRBV30, the J gene TRBJ2-7; 8 nucleotides align to TRBD2. The CDR3 is 15 amino acids. Trimming cost V 2 bases and J 0 bases; bases outside gene matches: 6. Per the germline V gene, CDR1 is GTSNPN and CDR2 is SVGIG (reference sequence). CDR3 sequence (DNA): TGTGCCTGGAGTCCAGGACTAGCTATCTCCTACGAGCAGTACTTC. Residues: CAWSPGLAISYEQYF.

The gene calls are TRBV29-1 and TRBJ2-6; D gene unclear. V gave up 0 bases and J gave up 0 bases, with 6 bases separating them. The germline CDR1 and CDR2 sequences are SQVTM and ANQGSEA. This CDR3 is built from 15 residues. CDR3 sequence reads: CSVEDPGSGANVLTF. The CDR3 DNA reads as TGCAGCGTTGAAGATCCGGGCTCTGGGGCCAACGTCCTGACTTTC.

The chain uses TRBV29-1 and TRBJ2-7; 9 nucleotides match TRBD1. Germline values: CDR1 SQVTM, CDR2 ANQGSEA. Germline trimming cut 6 bases from V and 2 bases from J; bases unmatched to any gene: 8. There are 14 residues in the CDR3. The CDR3 DNA reads as TGCAGCGTGGCCCCGGGACAGGGTGCCTACGAGCAGTACTTC. It specifies CSVAPGQGAYEQYF.

This clone came up once. The chain uses TRBV10-3 and TRBJ2-1; 8 bases are a match to TRBD1. V lost 9 bases and J lost 2; bases outside the gene matches: 6. This CDR3 contains 14 residues. Looked up from germline, CDR1 is ENHRY and CDR2 is SYGVKD. The CDR3 sequence is CAIQRQGTYNEQFF. CDR3 sequence (DNA): TGTGCCATTCAAAGACAGGGGACCTACAATGAGCAGTTCTTC.

This clone came up a few times. V gene TRBV5-1 combines with J gene TRBJ2-7, with TRBD2 identical over 7 bases. The germline CDR1 and CDR2 sequences are SGHRS and YFSETQ. J lost 2 bases, V lost 3 bases, and 14 bases had no gene match. There are 17 residues in the CDR3. CDR3 sequence (DNA): TGCGCCAGCAGCTCTGGCTGGATGAGGGGAGGGACCTACGAGCAGTACTTC. Amino acids: CASSSGWMRGGTYEQYF.

The gene calls are TRBV9 and TRBJ2-7; D is possibly TRBD2 (5 bases). Trimming pared 4 bases from V and 5 bases from J, leaving 10 bases between. CDR3 length: 12 residues. Germline CDR1 is SGDLS and CDR2 is YYNGEE. CDR3 region: CASSLRGDEQYF. The CDR3 DNA reads TGTGCCAGCAGCTTACGGGGTGACGAGCAGTACTTC. The full variable domain, completed using reference TRBV9 and TRBJ2-7, is DSGVTQTPKHLITATGQRVTLRCSPRSGDLSVYWYQQSLDQGLQFLIQYYNGEERAKGNILERFSAQQFPDLHSELNLSSLELGDSALYFCASSLRGDEQYFGPGTRLTVT.

V is TRBV6-5 and J is TRBJ2-7, with 12 bases fitting TRBD2. J was trimmed by 3 bases and V by 5 bases; bases with no gene match: 2. This CDR3 has 14 amino acids. Germline CDR1 reads MNHEY; CDR2 reads SVGAGI. The CDR3 nucleotides read TGTGCCAGCAGTCCTAGCGGGAGGGACTACGAGCAGTACTTC. It is translated as CASSPSGRDYEQYF.

For this clone: An end of the junction differs from the germline gene, which may be a read error. The chain recombines TRBV6-1 with TRBJ2-5; 9 bases agree with TRBD2. The CDR3 runs to 12 residues. Germline V CDR1 and CDR2: MNHNS, SASEGT. The CDR3: CASNSGSLDKDF. The CDR3 DNA reads as TGTGCCAGCAATAGCGGGAGCCTAGACAAGGACTTC.

The genes are TRBV7-9 and TRBJ2-5; D remains ambiguous. Matching the DNA end better, TRBJ2-7 makes the J call doubtful. The CDR3 extends over 14 amino acids. Germline CDR1 is SEHNR and CDR2 is FQNEAQ (reference sequence). The CDR3 spells CASSLTSTPYEQYF. CDR3 bases: TGTGCCAGCAGCTTAACCTCAACCCCCTACGAGCAGTACTTC.

This clone appeared a single time. The V and J genes are TRBV19 and TRBJ1-1; D is ambiguous. The CDR3 sequence is 12 residues long. Trimming took off 5 bases at V and 4 bases at J, with 8 bases between the two ends. Germline CDR1 reads LNHDA; CDR2 reads SQIVND (reference sequence). This chain's CDR3 is CASSYEGTEAFF. In DNA, the CDR3 is TGTGCCAGTAGTTATGAGGGCACTGAAGCTTTCTTT.

This chain connects TRBV7-2 to TRBJ2-5, with 15 nucleotides matching TRBD2. Germline CDR1 SGHTA, CDR2 FQGNSA. V dropped 5 bases and J dropped 5; count of bases not matched to a gene: 6. This CDR3 is 16 amino acids long. CDR3 residues: CASSRTSGGAGETQYF. Here the CDR3 DNA reads TGTGCCAGCAGCCGGACTAGCGGGGGGGCGGGGGAGACCCAGTACTTC. The full variable domain, its missing parts supplied by reference TRBV7-2 and TRBJ2-5, is GAGVSQSPSNKVTEKGKDVELRCDPISGHTALYWYRQSLGQGLEFLIYFQGNSAPDKSGLPSDRFSAERTGGSVSTLTIQRTQQEDSAVYLCASSRTSGGAGETQYFGPGTRLLVL.

This chain connects TRBV6-1 to TRBJ1-2; TRBD1 aligns across 9 bases. V shed 0 bases and J 4 bases; nucleotides not matched to a gene: 3. Germline V gene lookup returns CDR1 MNHNS and CDR2 SASEGT. The CDR3 is 15 residues long. CDR3 in amino acids: CASSEAGTGSYGYTF. DNA of the CDR3: TGTGCCAGCAGTGAAGCTGGGACAGGGAGCTATGGCTACACCTTC.

The chain recombines TRBV6-6 with TRBJ2-7, with a weak D call TRBD2 (7 bases). Germline CDR1 is MNHNY and CDR2 is SVGAGI (reference sequence). This CDR3 is built from 15 residues. Trimming took off 6 bases at V and 3 bases at J, with 18 bases between the two ends. CDR3 nucleotide sequence: TGTGCCAGCAGCTTGCCTGGGGGGGCCAGCTACGAGCAGTACTTC. Translated: CASSLPGGASYEQYF.

This chain links TRBV14 with TRBJ1-6; the D gene is possibly TRBD1 (6 bases). Germline CDR1 SGHDN, CDR2 FVKESK. There are 15 residues in the CDR3. The V and J ends lost 3 bases and 9 bases respectively, with 15 bases between them. The chain's CDR3 is CASSQAGGASSPLHF. CDR3 DNA sequence: TGTGCCAGCAGCCAGGCGGGGGGCGCTTCTTCACCCCTCCACTTT.

This clone has a handful of counts. Within the sample, other DNA sequences also encode this same CDR3. This rearrangement joins TRBV5-1 to TRBJ1-1; no clear D gene. CDR3 size: 14 residues. From germline, CDR1 is SGHRS and CDR2 YFSETQ. The V and J ends lost 0 bases and 2 bases respectively, with 8 bases between them. CDR3 coding DNA: TGCGCCAGCAGCTTGGCAGGAAGTAACACTGAAGCTTTCTTT. Encoded protein: CASSLAGSNTEAFF.

This chain connects TRBV5-5 to TRBJ1-1, with TRBD1 matching over 10 bases. The length of the CDR3 is 14 residues. The germline V gene has CDR1 SGHKS and CDR2 YYEKEE (reference sequence). V shed 3 bases and J 6 bases; nucleotides not matched to a gene: 5. The chain's CDR3 is CASSSTGGQSEAFF. The CDR3 DNA reads TGTGCCAGCAGCTCGACAGGGGGCCAATCTGAAGCTTTCTTT. The full variable domain, rest sourced from reference TRBV5-5 and TRBJ1-1, is DAGVTQSPTHLIKTRGQQVTLRCSPISGHKSVSWYQQVLGQGPQFIFQYYEKEERGRGNFPDRFSARQFPNYSSELNVNALLLGDSALYLCASSSTGGQSEAFFGQGTRLTVV.

The chain's CDR3 is CASSNGGGSASEKLFF. CDR3 nucleotides: TGTGCCAGTAGTAACGGAGGAGGTTCTGCGAGTGAAAAACTGTTTTTT. The V gene is TRBV19, the J gene TRBJ1-4; D call uncertain. The CDR3 has 16 residues. The V end was cut by 4 bases, the J end by 7 bases, with 19 bases between. Germline CDR1 reads LNHDA; CDR2 reads SQIVND (reference sequence).

J is TRBJ2-7 and V is TRBV11-2; 8 bases are shared with TRBD1. With V trimmed by 4 bases and J by 8 bases, 4 bases remained unmatched. CDR3 length: 12 residues. Germline V gives CDR1 SGHAT, CDR2 FQNNGV. CDR3 coding DNA: TGTGCCAGCAGCTCGACAGGGGCTCAGCAGTACTTC. Amino acid sequence: CASSSTGAQQYF.